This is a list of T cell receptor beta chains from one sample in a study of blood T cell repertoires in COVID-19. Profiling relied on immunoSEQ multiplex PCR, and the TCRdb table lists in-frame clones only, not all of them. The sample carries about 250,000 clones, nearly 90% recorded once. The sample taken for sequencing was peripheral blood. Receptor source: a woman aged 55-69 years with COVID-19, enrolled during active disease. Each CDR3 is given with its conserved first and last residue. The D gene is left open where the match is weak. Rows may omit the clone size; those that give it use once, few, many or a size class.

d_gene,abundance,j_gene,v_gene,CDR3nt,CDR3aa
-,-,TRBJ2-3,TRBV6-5,TGTGCCAGCAGGGAGGGCCCGGTCACAGATACGCAGTATTTT,CASREGPVTDTQYF
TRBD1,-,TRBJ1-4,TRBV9,TGTGCCAGCAGCGCAGCCGGGACAGGAAATGAAAAACTGTTTTTT,CASSAAGTGNEKLFF
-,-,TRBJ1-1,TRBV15,TGTGCCACCAGCAGCTCTCGCGGAACCTGGAACACTGAAGCTTTCTTT,CATSSSRGTWNTEAFF
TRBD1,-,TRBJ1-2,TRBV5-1,TGCGCCAGCAGTCCCGGGACAGCTAACTATGGCTACACCTTC,CASSPGTANYGYTF
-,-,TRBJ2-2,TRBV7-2,TGTGCCAGCAGCTTCCGTGGAGTTGGCACCGGGGAGCTGTTTTTT,CASSFRGVGTGELFF
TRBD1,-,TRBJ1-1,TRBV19,TGTGCCAGTAGTATAGCGACAGGGCCTAGCACTGAAGCTTTCTTT,CASSIATGPSTEAFF
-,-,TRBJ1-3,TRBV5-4,TGTGCCAGCAGCTTGAGGGGGACACCTGGAAACACCATATATTTT,CASSLRGTPGNTIYF
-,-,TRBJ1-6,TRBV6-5,TGTGCCAGCAGTCCCCGGTCTTTTTCACCCCTCCACTTT,CASSPRSFSPLHF
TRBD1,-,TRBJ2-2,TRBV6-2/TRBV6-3,TGTGCCAGCAGGCCTTCGGGACAGGGGCCCGGGGAGCTGTTTTTT,CASRPSGQGPGELFF
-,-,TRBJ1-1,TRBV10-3,TGTGCCATCAGTGATGCCAGGATGAACACTGAAGCTTTCTTT,CAISDARMNTEAFF
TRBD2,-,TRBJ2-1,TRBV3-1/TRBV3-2,TGTGCCAGCAGCCAAGATGAGGCGGGGGGCCCCTACAATGAGCAGTTCTTC,CASSQDEAGGPYNEQFF
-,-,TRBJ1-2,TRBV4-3,TGCGCCAGCAGCCCTGGGGGGGGTGACTATGGCTACACCTTC,CASSPGGGDYGYTF
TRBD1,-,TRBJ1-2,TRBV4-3,TGCGCCAGCAGCCACAACACAGGGGGCGGCGGCTACACCTTC,CASSHNTGGGGYTF
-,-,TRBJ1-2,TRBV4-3,TGCGCCAGCAGCCCATACAGGGATTCTAACTATGGCTACACCTTC,CASSPYRDSNYGYTF
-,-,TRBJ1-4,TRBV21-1,TGTGCCAGCAGCATGACCAGACAGGGTTCTAATGAAAAACTGTTTTTT,CASSMTRQGSNEKLFF
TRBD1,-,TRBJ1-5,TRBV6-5,TGTGCCAGCAGCCCCGGGACAGGGAGTAACCAGCCCCAGCATTTT,CASSPGTGSNQPQHF
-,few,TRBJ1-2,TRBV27,TGTGCCAGCAGTCCAAGACAGGCCGTCTATGGCTACACCTTC,CASSPRQAVYGYTF
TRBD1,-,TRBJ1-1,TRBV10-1,TGCGCCAGCAGGGGAATAGACAGGGGGCCCACCGAAGCTTTCTTT,CASRGIDRGPTEAFF
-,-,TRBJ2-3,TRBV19,TGTGCCAGTAGTATAGCGGTTGGGCAGGGGCTCACAGATACGCAGTATTTT,CASSIAVGQGLTDTQYF
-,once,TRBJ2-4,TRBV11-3,TGTGCCAGCAGCTTTAGTGGGGCGAACATTCAGTACTTC,CASSFSGANIQYF
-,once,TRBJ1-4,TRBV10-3,TGTGCCATCAGCACAGGGAACGGCGAAAAACTGTTTTTT,CAISTGNGEKLFF
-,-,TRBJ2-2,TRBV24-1,TGTGCCACCAGTGATTCTGCGAGGGCCTCCGGGGAGCTGTTTTTT,CATSDSARASGELFF